This record looks at one TCR beta chain sequence and its context. There is no known antigen for this receptor. The input lacks base qualities; no much larger clone sits a single base away. Per the publication, the time point label means: about 28 days (+/-7) after the second vaccine dose. Because spike-specific TCR depth and breadth did not differ between the two schedules, AZD1222 recipients who got a second dose at roughly 4 weeks were pooled with those who got a second dose at roughly 12 weeks. Vaccinee samples came from UK trials COV001 and COV002, including a single-blind randomized controlled phase 2/3 trial of AZD1222 (ChAdOx1 nCoV-19) in healthy adults. For TCRbeta chain sequencing, PBMC samples were collected from trial participants at day 0 and at day 28 after the second dose. The CDR3 regions of human TCRbeta chains were subjected to immunosequencing. The study's processing was this. TCRs in the repertoires were matched against a reference library of SARS-CoV-2-specific TCRs that had been generated with the MIRA antigen-specificity platform. Breadth was defined as the fraction of unique TCRs that were SARS-CoV-2-associated. Depth was defined as the fraction of total T cells that were SARS-CoV-2-associated. Each spike-specific TCR was assigned to its reactive spike region and to a CD4 or CD8 class using the MIRA data. Log10-transformed breadth and depth values were compared by one-way ANOVA with Sidak's multiple comparisons tests. Sourced from immuneACCESS, this table was stored by TCRdb with only in-frame sequences that have V and J called. A share of the clones is absent; for the studies checked, an unresolved V gene accounts for under half, and the remainder has no known explanation. V and J calls and clone size are those listed in that table; D and trimming were worked out from the DNA. The sample profile shows around 160,000 clones; 92% of them were found once. Of the sample, 1% to 1.5% is held by the ten largest clones.

The sample comes from a study of T cell responses to AZD1222 COVID-19 vaccine (dated by TCRdb to the early 2020s). Looking at the study overall: TCR sequencing was performed for about 250 trial participants, of whom 200 to 220 were given two doses of AZD1222 and about 25 were given two doses of MenACWY control vaccine. Enrollment into the trials was organized by age into subgroups of 18-55, 56-69 and 70-plus years, and those subgroups contained approximately 150, 30 and 60 TCR-sequenced participants, respectively. What the research found in general, with its limitations: Participants were mostly white British and included more females than males, and it was suggested by the authors that clonal diversity may have been underestimated. Vaccine-associated CD4 TCRs spanned the whole spike protein, with dominant responses in regions 160-218 and 743-854. In the small 56-69-year group, the increase in depth fell short of significance, most likely because of low power. After two AZD1222 doses, spike-specific TCR breadth and depth were significantly higher than at day 0 and than in MenACWY recipients. Reportedly, close to half of the unique spike-specific TCRs recognized epitopes lying outside the regions that are mutated in the B.1.351 and B.1.1.7 variants. Because no day 14 peak-response samples were available, repertoires were characterized only after the peak T cell response. Conclusions about previously exposed vaccinees are limited, since just five or six AZD1222 recipients were seropositive for SARS-CoV-2 at baseline.

V gives up 1 base and J gives up 4 bases, and the segment between their germline ends measures 14 bases. The CDR3 sequence holds 16 residues, the cysteine and phenylalanine included. This entry keeps only the CDR3 DNA: 48 bases, framed from base 1. CDR1 and CDR2 are drawn from the germline V gene (reference sequence): LNHDA, SQIVND. The sequences come from peripheral blood, collected 28 days after the second AZD1222 dose. The rearrangement combines TRBV19 with TRBJ1-5; D gene: possibly TRBD1, on 6 matching bases. This TCR came from an adult who received the AZD1222 COVID-19 vaccine. The CDR3 region: CASSIAEDRWNQPQHF. The sequence in DNA is TGTGCCAGTAGTATAGCCGAGGACAGATGGAATCAGCCCCAGCATTTT.